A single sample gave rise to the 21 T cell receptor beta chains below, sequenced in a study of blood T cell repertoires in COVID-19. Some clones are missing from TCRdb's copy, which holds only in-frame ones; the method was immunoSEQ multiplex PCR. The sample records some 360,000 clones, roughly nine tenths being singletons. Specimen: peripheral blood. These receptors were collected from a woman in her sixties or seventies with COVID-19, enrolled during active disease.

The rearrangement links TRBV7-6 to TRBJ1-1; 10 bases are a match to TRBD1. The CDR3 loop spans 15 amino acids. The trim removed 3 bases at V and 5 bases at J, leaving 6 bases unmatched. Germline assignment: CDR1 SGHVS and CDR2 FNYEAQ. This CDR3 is CASSLSTGGGTEAFF. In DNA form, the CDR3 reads TGTGCCAGCAGCTTGTCGACAGGGGGCGGGACTGAAGCTTTCTTT.

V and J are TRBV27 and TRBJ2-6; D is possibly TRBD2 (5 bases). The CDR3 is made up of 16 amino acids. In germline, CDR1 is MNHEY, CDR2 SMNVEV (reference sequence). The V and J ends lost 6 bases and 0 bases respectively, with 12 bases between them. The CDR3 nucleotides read TGTGCCAGCAGGAGGGAGCAGGCCTCTGGGGCCAACGTCCTGACTTTC. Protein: CASRREQASGANVLTF. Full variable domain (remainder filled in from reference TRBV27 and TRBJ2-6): EAQVTQNPRYLITVTGKKLTVTCSQNMNHEYMSWYRQDPGLGLRQIYYSMNVEVTDKGDVPEGYKVSRKEKRNFPLILESPSPNQTSLYFCASRREQASGANVLTFGAGSRLTVL.

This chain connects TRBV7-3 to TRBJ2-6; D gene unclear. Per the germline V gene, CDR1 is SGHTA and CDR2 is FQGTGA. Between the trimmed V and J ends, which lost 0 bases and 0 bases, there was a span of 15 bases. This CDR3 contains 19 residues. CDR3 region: CASSLTSQETPSGANVLTF. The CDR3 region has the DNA TGTGCCAGCAGCTTAACGTCGCAGGAAACTCCCTCTGGGGCCAACGTCCTGACTTTC.

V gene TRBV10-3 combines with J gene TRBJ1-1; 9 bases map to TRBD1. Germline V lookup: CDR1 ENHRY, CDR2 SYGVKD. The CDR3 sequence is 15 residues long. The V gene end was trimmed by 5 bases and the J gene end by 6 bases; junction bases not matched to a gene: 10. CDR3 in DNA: TGTGCCATCAGTTCACCACAGGGGGCCGAGGCTGAAGCTTTCTTT. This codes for CAISSPQGAEAEAFF.

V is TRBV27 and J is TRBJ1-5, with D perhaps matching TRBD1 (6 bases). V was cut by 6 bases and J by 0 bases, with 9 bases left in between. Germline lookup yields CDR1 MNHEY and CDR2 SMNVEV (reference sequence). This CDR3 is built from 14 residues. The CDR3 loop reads CASRTGSSNQPQHF. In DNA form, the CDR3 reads TGTGCCAGCAGGACAGGATCTAGCAATCAGCCCCAGCATTTT.

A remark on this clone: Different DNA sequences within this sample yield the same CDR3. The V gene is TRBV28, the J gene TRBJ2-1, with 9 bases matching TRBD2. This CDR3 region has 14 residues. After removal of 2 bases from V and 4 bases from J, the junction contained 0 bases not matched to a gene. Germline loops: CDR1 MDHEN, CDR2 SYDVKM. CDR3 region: CASSLAGGYNEQFF. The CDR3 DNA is TGTGCCAGCAGTTTAGCGGGGGGGTACAATGAGCAGTTCTTC.

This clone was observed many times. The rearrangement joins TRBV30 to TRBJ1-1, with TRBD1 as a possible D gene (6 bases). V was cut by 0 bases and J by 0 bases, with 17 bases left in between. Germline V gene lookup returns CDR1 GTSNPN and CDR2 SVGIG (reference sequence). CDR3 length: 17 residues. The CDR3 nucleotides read TGTGCCTGGAGTGTACTTATGGGCAGGGGTTTGAACACTGAAGCTTTCTTT. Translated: CAWSVLMGRGLNTEAFF.

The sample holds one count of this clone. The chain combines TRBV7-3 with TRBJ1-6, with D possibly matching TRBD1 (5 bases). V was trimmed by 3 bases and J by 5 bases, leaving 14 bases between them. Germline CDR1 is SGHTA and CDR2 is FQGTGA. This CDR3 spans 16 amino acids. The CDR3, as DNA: TGTGCCAGCAGCTTGCTAGGTCCAGGGAATAATTCACCCCTCCACTTT. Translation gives CASSLLGPGNNSPLHF.

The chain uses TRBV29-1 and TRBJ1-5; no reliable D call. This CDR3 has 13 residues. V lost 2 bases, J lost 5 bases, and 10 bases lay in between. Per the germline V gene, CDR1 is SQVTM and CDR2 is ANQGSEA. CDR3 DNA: TGCAGCGTTGAACTATCTTCGGATCAGCCCCAGCATTTT. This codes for CSVELSSDQPQHF.

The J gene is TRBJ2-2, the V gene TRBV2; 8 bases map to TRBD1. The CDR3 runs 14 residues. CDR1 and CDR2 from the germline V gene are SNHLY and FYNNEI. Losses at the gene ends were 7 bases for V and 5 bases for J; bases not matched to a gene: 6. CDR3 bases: TGTGCCAGCAACCGGGACAGGTGGACCGGGGAGCTGTTTTTT. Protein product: CASNRDRWTGELFF.

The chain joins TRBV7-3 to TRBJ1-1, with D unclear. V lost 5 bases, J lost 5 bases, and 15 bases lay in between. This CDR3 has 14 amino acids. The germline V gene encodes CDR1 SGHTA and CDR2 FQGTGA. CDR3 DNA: TGTGCCAGCAGCCCCACGTACTCGGGGACTGAAGCTTTCTTT. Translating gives CASSPTYSGTEAFF.

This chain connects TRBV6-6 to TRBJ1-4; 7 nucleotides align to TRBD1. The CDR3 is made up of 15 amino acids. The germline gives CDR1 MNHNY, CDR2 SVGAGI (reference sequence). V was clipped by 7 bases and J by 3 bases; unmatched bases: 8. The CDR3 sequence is CASNYGTAANEKLFF. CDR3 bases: TGTGCCAGCAACTACGGGACAGCCGCTAATGAAAAACTGTTTTTT.

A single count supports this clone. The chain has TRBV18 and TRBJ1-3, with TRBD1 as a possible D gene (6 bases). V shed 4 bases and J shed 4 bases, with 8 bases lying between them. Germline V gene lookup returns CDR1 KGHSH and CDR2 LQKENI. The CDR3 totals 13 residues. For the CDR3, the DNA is TGTGCCAGCTCACGACAGGAGGGAAACACCATATATTTT. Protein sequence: CASSRQEGNTIYF. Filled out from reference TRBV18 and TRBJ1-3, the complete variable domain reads NAGVMQNPRHLVRRRGQEARLRCSPMKGHSHVYWYRQLPEEGLKFMVYLQKENIIDESGMPKERFSAEFPKEGPSILRIQQVVRGDSAAYFCASSRQEGNTIYFGEGSWLTVV.

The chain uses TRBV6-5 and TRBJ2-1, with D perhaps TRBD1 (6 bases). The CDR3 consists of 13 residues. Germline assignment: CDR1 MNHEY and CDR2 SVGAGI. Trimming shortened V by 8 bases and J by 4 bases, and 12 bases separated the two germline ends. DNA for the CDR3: TGTGCCAGCGGGTTAACAGGGTACAATGAGCAGTTCTTC. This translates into CASGLTGYNEQFF.

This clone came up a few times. DNA for the CDR3: TGTGCCAGCAGCATTCGGACAGGGGGCACCTATGGCTACACCTTC. Protein: CASSIRTGGTYGYTF. The rearrangement joins TRBV5-4 to TRBJ1-2, with 11 bases lining up with TRBD1. The CDR3 consists of 15 residues. Germline trimming cut 4 bases from V and 4 bases from J; bases unmatched to any gene: 6. Germline V gives CDR1 SGHNT, CDR2 YYREEE (reference sequence). The entire variable domain, with the rest obtained from reference TRBV5-4 and TRBJ1-2, is as follows: ETGVTQSPTHLIKTRGQQVTLRCSSQSGHNTVSWYQQALGQGPQFIFQYYREEENGRGNFPPRFSGLQFPNYSSELNVNALELDDSALYLCASSIRTGGTYGYTFGSGTRLTVV.

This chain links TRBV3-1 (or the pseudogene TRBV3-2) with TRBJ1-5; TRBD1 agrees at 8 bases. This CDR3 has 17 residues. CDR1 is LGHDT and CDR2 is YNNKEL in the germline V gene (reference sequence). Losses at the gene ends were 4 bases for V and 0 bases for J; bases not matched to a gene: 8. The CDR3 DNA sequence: TGTGCCAGCAGCCGCTCGGGACAGGCTTATAGCAATCAGCCCCAGCATTTT. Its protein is CASSRSGQAYSNQPQHF.

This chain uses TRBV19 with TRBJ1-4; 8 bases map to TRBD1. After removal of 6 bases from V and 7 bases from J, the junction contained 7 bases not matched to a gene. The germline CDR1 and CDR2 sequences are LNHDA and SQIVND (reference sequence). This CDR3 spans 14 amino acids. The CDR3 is CASRDYRGFEKLFF. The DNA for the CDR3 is TGTGCCAGTAGAGATTACAGGGGGTTTGAAAAACTGTTTTTT.

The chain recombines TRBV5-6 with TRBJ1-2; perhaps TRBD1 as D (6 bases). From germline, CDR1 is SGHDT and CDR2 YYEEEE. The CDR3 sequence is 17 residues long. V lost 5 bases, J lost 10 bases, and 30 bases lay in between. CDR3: CASRSTPSGGRLFDYTF. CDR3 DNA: TGTGCCAGCAGATCGACTCCCTCGGGGGGCAGACTTTTCGACTACACCTTC.

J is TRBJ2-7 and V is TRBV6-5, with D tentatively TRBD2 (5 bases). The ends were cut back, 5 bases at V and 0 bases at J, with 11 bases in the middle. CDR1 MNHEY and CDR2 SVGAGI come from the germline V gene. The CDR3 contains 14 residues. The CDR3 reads CASSMDWSSYEQYF. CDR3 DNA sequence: TGTGCCAGCAGTATGGACTGGAGCTCCTACGAGCAGTACTTC.

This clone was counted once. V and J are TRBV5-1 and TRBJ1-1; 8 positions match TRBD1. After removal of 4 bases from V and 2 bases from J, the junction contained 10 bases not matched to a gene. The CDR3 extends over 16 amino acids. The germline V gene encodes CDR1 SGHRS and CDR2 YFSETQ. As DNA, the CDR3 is TGCGCCAGCAGCCAACAACGACAGGGGATTAACACTGAAGCTTTCTTT. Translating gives CASSQQRQGINTEAFF.

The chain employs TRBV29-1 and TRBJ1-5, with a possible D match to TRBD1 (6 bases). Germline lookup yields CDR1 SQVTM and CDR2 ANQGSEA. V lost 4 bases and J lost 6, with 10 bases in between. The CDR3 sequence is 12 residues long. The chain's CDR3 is CSVAGGGQPQHF. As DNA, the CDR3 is TGCAGCGTTGCGGGGGGCGGTCAGCCCCAGCATTTT.